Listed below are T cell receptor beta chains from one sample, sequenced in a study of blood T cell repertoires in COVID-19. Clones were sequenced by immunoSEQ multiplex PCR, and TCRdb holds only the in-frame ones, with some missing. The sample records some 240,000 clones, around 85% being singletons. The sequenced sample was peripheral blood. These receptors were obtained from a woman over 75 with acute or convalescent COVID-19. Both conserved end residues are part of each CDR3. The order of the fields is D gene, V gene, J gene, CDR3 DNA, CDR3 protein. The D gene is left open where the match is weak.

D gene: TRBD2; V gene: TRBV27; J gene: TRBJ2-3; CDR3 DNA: TGTGCCAGCAGTTCCGTAGCGGGGGGGCCGGAAGATACGCAGTATTTT; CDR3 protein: CASSSVAGGPEDTQYF
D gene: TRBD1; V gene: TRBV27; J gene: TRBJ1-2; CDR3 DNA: TGTGCCAGCAGTTTATCCGGGACAGGGGTAGTCTATGGCTACACCTTC; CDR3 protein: CASSLSGTGVVYGYTF
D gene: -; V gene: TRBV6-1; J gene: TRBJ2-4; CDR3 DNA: TGTGCCAGCAGTGCGAGCTCCACGACAGGACACCAAAACATTCAGTACTTC; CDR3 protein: CASSASSTTGHQNIQYF
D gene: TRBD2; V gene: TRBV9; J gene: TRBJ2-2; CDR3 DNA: TGTGCCAGCAGCGTACTAGCGGGGGAGGTCGGGGAGCTGTTTTTT; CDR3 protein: CASSVLAGEVGELFF
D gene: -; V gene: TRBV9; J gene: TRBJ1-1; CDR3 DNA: TGTGCCAGCAGCCTAGCAACCGGGGGGAACACTGAAGCTTTCTTT; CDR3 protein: CASSLATGGNTEAFF
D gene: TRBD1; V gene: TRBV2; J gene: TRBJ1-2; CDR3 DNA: TGTGCCAGCAGCCTACAGGGGGCTCACTATGGCTACACCTTC; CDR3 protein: CASSLQGAHYGYTF
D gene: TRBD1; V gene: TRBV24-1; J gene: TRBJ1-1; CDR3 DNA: TGTGCCACCAGTGAGACCGGGACAGGGGGCAAGAACACTGAAGCTTTCTTT; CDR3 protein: CATSETGTGGKNTEAFF
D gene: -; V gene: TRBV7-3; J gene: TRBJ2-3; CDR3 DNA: TGTGCCAGCAGCCCAACAGCGGGCACAGATACGCAGTATTTT; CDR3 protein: CASSPTAGTDTQYF
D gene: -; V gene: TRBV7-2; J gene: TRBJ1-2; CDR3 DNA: TGTGCCAGCAGCAACCGGGAGCTATATGGCTACACCTTC; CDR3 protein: CASSNRELYGYTF
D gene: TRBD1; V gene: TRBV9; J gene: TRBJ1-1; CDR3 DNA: TGTGCCAGCAGCGTAGAGAGGGACAGGGGTCGAGCTTTCTTT; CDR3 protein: CASSVERDRGRAFF
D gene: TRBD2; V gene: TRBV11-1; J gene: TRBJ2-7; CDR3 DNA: TGTGCCAGCAGCTTAGGGGCTAGCGGAGCCTACGAGCAGTACTTC; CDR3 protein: CASSLGASGAYEQYF
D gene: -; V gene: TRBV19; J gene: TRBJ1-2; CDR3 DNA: TGTGCCAGTTACGGTAACTATGGCTACACCTTC; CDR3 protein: CASYGNYGYTF
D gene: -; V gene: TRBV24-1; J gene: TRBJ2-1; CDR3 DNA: TGTGCCACCAGTGATCACAAAGGACTGTTCAATGAGCAGTTCTTC; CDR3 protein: CATSDHKGLFNEQFF
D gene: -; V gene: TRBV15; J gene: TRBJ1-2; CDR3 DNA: TGTGCCACCAGCAGGAGGGTAGACTATGGCTACACCTTC; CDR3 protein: CATSRRVDYGYTF
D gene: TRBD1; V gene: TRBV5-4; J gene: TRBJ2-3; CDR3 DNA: TGTGCCAGCAGCTTGGGACAGGGAGGCACAGATACGCAGTATTTT; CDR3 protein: CASSLGQGGTDTQYF